This T cell receptor (beta chain) was sequenced during a study of Ad26.COV2.S vaccination and SARS-CoV-2 variants. Overall study: Donor had been placed in the Ad26.COV2.S arm of the COV1001 trial. Once or twice, 56 days apart, Ad26.COV2.S was delivered intramuscularly.

The treatment: some 19 received Ad26.COV2.S at low or high dose, single or two shots; several received placebo; per-sample allocation not given. The investigators took samples on day 63 after the first vaccine or placebo injection. Losses at the gene ends were 4 bases for V and 5 bases for J; bases not matched to a gene: 9. The CDR3 runs 15 residues. Germline CDR1 is SGHNT and CDR2 is YYREEE (reference sequence). Broader study findings: People who got the vaccine or the placebo had similar non-spike TCR breadth. Spike-specific TCR breadth was greater after Ad26.COV2.S than placebo.

With regard to this clone: What it recognizes is unknown.

Sequenced by immunoSEQ multiplex PCR; TCRdb stores in-frame clones only, minus some. The sample includes hundreds of thousands of clones, more than 80% of them seen just once. The sequencing used peripheral blood, collected in a trial of Ad26.COV2.S vaccine versus placebo. The chain couples TRBV5-4 to TRBJ2-3, with TRBD2 matching over 8 bases. This receptor was obtained from a person aged 18-65 years who received the Ad26.COV2.S COVID-19 vaccine or a placebo. CDR3 sequence (DNA): TGTGCCAGCAGCCCATCTAGCGGGCTACTAGATACGCAGTATTTT. Its translation: CASSPSSGLLDTQYF. The entire variable domain, with the rest obtained from reference TRBV5-4 and TRBJ2-3, is as follows: ETGVTQSPTHLIKTRGQQVTLRCSSQSGHNTVSWYQQALGQGPQFIFQYYREEENGRGNFPPRFSGLQFPNYSSELNVNALELDDSALYLCASSPSSGLLDTQYFGPGTRLTVL.